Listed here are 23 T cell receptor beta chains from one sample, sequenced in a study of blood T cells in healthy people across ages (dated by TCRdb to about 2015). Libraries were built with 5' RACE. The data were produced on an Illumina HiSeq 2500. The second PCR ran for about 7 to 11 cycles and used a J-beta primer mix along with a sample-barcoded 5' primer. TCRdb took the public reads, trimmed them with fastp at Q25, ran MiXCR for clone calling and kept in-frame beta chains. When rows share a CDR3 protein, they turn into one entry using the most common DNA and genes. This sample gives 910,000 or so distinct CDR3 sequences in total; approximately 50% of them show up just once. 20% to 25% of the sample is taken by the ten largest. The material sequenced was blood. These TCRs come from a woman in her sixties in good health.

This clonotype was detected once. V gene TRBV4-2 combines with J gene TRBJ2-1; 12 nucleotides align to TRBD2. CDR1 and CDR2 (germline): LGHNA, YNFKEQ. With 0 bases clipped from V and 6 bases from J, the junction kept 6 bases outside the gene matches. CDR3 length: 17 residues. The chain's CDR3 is CASSQESRLAGANEQFF. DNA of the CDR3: TGTGCCAGCAGCCAAGAAAGTCGACTAGCGGGAGCCAATGAGCAGTTCTTC.

The CDR3 loop reads CASSLGRVITGELFF. In DNA form, the CDR3 reads TGTGCCAGCAGTTTGGGCAGGGTTATAACCGGGGAGCTGTTTTTT. This chain uses TRBV27 with TRBJ2-2; D perhaps matches TRBD1 (5 bases). This CDR3 region has 15 residues. The germline V gene has CDR1 MNHEY and CDR2 SMNVEV (reference sequence). Trimming removed 3 bases from V and 5 bases from J, with 13 bases in between.

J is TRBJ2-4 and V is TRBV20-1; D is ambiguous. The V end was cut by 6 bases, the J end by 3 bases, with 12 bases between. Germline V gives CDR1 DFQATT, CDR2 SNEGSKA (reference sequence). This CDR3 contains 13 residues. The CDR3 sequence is CSAKGPHKNIQYF. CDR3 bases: TGCAGTGCAAAAGGCCCTCACAAAAACATTCAGTACTTC.

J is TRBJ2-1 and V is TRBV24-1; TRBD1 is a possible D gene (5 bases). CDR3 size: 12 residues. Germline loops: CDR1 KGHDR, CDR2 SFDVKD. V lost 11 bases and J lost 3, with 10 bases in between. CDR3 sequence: CAIGRGYNEQFF. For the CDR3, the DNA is TGTGCCATCGGAAGGGGCTACAATGAGCAGTTCTTC.

The CDR3: CSVDPGTGIYTF. The CDR3 DNA follows: TGCAGCGTTGACCCCGGGACAGGCATCTACACCTTC. J is TRBJ1-2 and V is TRBV29-1; 8 bases match TRBD1. V trimming: 3 bases; J trimming: 10 bases; junction bases outside the gene matches: 7. Germline CDR1 is SQVTM and CDR2 is ANQGSEA. This CDR3 is 12 amino acids long. Full variable domain (remainder filled in from reference TRBV29-1 and TRBJ1-2): SAVISQKPSRDICQRGTSLTIQCQVDSQVTMMFWYRQQPGQSLTLIATANQGSEATYESGFVIDKFPISRPNLTFSTLTVSNMSPEDSSIYLCSVDPGTGIYTFGSGTRLTVV.

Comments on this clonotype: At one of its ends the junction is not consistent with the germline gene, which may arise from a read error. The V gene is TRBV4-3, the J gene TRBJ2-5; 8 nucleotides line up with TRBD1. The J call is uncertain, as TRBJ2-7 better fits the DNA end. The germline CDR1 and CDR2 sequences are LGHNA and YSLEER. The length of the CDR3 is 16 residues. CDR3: CAGSQDRRQGYREQYF. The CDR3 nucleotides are TGCGCCGGCAGCCAAGATAGGAGACAGGGGTACCGCGAGCAGTACTTC.

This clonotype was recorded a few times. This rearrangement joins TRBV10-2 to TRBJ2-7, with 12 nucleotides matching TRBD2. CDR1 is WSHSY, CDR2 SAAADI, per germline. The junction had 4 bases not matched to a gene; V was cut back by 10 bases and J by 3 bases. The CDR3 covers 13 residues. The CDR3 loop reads CATGLAGIYEQYF. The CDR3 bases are TGCGCCACCGGACTAGCGGGAATCTACGAGCAGTACTTC.

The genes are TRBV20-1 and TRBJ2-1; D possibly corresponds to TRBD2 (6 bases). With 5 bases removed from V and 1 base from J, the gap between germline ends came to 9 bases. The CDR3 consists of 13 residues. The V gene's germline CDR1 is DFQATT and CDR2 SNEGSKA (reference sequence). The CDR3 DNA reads TGCAGTGCTCCTAGCGTATCCTACAATGAGCAGTTCTTC. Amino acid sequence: CSAPSVSYNEQFF.

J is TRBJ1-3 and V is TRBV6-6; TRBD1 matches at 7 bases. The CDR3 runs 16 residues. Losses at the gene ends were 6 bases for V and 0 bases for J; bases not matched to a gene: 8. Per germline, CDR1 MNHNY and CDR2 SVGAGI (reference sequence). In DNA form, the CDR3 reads TGTGCCAGCAGACGGGGACAGCAAGGCTCTGGAAACACCATATATTTT. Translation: CASRRGQQGSGNTIYF.

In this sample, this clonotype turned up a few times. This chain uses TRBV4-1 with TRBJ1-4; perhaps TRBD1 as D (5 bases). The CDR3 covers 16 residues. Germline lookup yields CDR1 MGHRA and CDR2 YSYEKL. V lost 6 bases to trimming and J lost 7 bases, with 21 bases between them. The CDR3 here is CASRKTPGGGSEKLFF. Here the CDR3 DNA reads TGCGCCAGCAGAAAAACGCCCGGGGGGGGAAGTGAAAAACTGTTTTTT.

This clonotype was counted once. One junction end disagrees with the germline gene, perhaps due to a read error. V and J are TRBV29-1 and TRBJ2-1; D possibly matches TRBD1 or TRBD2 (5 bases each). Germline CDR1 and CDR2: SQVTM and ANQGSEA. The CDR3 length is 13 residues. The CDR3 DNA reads TGCAGCGTCGAAGATTGGGGGTCGAATGAGCAGTTCTTC. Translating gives CSVEDWGSNEQFF.

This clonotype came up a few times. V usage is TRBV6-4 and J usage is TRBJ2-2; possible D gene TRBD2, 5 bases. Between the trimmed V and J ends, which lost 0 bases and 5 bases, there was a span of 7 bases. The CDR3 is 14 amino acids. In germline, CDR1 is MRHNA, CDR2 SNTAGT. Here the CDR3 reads CASSDSTGTGELFF. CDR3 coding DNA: TGTGCCAGCAGTGACTCGACGGGGACCGGGGAGCTGTTTTTT.

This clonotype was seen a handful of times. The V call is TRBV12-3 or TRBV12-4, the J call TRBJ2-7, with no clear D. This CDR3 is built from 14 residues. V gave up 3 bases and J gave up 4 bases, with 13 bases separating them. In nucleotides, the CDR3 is TGTGCCAGCAGTTTTACTGGGCGCGAGTACGAGCAGTACTTC. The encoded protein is CASSFTGREYEQYF.

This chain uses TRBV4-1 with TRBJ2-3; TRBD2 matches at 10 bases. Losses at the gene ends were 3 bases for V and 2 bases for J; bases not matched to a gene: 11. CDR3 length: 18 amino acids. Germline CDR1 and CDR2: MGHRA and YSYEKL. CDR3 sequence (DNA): TGCGCCAGCAGCCACTACGCCCCACTAGCGGGGATCACAGATACGCAGTATTTT. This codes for CASSHYAPLAGITDTQYF.

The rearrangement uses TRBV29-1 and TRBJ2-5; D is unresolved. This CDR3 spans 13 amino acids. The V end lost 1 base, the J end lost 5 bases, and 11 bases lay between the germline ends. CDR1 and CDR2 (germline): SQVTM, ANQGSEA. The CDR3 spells CSVEGLYGETQYF. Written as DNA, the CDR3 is TGCAGCGTTGAAGGACTTTACGGGGAGACCCAGTACTTC.

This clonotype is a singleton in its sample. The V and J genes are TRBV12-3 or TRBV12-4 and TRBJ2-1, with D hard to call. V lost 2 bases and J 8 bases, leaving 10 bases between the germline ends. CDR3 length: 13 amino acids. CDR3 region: CASSLRKYDEQFF. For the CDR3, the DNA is TGTGCCAGCAGTTTAAGGAAGTATGATGAGCAGTTCTTC.

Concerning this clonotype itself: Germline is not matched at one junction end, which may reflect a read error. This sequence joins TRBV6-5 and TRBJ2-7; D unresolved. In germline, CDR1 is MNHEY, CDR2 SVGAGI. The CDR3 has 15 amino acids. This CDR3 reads CASSYWKGGSYEQYF. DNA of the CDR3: TGCGCCAGCAGTTATTGGAAGGGTGGGTCCTACGAGCAGTACTTC.

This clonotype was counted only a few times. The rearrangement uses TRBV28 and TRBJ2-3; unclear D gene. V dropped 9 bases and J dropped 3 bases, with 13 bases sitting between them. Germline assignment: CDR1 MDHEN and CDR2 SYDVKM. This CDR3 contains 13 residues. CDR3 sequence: CASTPRYTDTQYF. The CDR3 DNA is TGTGCCAGTACCCCTCGTTATACAGATACGCAGTATTTT. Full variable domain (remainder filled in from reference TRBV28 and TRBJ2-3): DVKVTQSSRYLVKRTGEKVFLECVQDMDHENMFWYRQDPGLGLRLIYFSYDVKMKEKGDIPEGYSVSREKKERFSLILESASTNQTSMYLCASTPRYTDTQYFGPGTRLTVL.

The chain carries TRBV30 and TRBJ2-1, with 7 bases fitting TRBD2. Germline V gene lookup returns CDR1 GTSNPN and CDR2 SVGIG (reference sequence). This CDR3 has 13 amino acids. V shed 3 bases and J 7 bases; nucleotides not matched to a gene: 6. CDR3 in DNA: TGTGCCTGGAGACGGGAGGTAACTAATGAGCAGTTCTTC. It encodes CAWRREVTNEQFF.

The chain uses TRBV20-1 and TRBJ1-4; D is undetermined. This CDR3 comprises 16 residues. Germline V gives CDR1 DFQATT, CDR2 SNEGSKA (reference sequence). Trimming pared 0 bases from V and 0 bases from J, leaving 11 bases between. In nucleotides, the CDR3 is TGCAGTGCTAGAGATATGGGAGGAGCAACTAATGAAAAACTGTTTTTT. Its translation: CSARDMGGATNEKLFF.

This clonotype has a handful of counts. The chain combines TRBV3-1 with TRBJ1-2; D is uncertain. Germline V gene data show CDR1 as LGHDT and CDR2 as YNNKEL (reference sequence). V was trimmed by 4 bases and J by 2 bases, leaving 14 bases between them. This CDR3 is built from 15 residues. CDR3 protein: CASSPGAGLNYGYTF. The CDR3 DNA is TGTGCCAGCAGCCCCGGAGCAGGCCTCAACTATGGCTACACCTTC.

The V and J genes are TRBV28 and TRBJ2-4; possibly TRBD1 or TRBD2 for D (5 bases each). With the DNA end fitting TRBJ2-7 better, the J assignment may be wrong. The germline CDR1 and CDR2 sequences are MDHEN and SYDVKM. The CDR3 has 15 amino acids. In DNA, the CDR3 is TGTGCCAGCAGTCAACCCGGGACGGCCTCTGGCGAGCAGTACTTC. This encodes CASSQPGTASGEQYF.

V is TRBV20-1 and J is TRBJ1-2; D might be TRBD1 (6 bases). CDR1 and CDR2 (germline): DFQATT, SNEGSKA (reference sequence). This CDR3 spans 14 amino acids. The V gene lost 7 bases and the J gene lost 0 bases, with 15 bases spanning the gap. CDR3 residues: CSGRVQGSNYGYTF. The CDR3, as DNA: TGCAGTGGGCGGGTACAGGGTTCTAACTATGGCTACACCTTC.